Here is one T cell receptor beta chain with its context. The target antigen is unknown. This sample is drawn from a study of cytomegalovirus exposure and HLA in healthy donors. Findings and caveats of the study: Within a later analysis, the majority of CMV-associated TCR beta chains appeared HLA-restricted.

Primers for the PCR totalled 60 Vbeta and 13 Jbeta. TCRdb keeps only in-frame clones here, not all; method: immunoSEQ multiplex PCR. The table has some 120,000 clones, about 80% seen once. The CDR3 has 15 residues. Germline trimming cut 7 bases from V and 9 bases from J; bases unmatched to any gene: 11. Germline V gene sequence: CDR1 MNHEY, CDR2 SVGAGI. This sequence originates from a male donor in good health and CMV-seronegative. This chain links TRBV6-5 with TRBJ1-6; 8 bases match TRBD1. Sequenced sample: PBMCs. CDR3 sequence (DNA): TGTGCCAGCACCGTTGAGACAGGGGCTGGTTCACCCCTCCACTTT. Translated, it gives CASTVETGAGSPLHF.